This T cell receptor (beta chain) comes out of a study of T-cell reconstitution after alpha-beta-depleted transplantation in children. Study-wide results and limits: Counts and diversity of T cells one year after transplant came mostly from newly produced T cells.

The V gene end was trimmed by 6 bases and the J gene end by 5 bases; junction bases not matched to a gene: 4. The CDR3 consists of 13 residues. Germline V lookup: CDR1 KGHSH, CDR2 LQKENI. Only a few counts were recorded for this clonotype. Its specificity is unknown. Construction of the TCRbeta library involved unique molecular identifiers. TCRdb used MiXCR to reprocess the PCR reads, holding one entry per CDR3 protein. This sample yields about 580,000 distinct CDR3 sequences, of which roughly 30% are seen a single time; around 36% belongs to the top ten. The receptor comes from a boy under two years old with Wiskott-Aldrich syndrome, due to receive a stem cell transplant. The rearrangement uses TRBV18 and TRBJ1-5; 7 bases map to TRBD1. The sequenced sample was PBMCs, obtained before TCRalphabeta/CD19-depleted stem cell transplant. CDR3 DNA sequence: TGTGCCAGCTCCCCGACAGGGTATCAGCCCCAGCATTTT. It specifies CASSPTGYQPQHF.